The sequence of this TCR beta chain was determined in a study of blood T cell repertoires in COVID-19 (dated by TCRdb to about 2020). Some background on the complete study: Collaborator samples came from the United States, Italy and Spain and covered acute and convalescent phases of COVID-19. The material from the prospective study consisted of cDNA or gDNA derived from T cells, B-cell-depleted T cells, or PBMCs. The dataset comprised deeply sampled blood TCRbeta repertoires from subjects exposed to, actively infected with, or recovered from COVID-19. The repertoires were released in a freely available public database intended as a resource for research on the immune response to SARS-CoV-2. Samples came from the ongoing ImmuneRACE study (first 160 participants) plus 1,254 subjects from 6 global collaborators. Nearly every sample came with metadata listing a de-identified subject ID, COVID-19 status, age in years and sex. HLA class I and class II types, where available, came from metadata supplied by the sample provider rather than from assay-based typing. Overall results and qualifications from the work: Clinical and demographic metadata were provided uncurated, with the amount varying by source and participant.

Sequences MNHEY (CDR1) and SVGEGT (CDR2) are obtained from the germline V gene. The V and J ends are trimmed by 0 bases and 7 bases, leaving 19 bases between them. The CDR3 starts with the cysteine, ends with the phenylalanine, and has 16 residues. Only the CDR3 portion is preserved as DNA: 48 bases, with reading frame beginning at the first base. TCRbeta CDR3 regions were amplified from genomic DNA by means of the immunoSEQ Assay, a bias-controlled multiplex PCR. As for the original processing: The number of nucleated cells in each sample was estimated by amplification of reference gene primers within the assay. To quantify the absolute abundance of each unique TCRbeta CDR3 rearrangement, sequence reads were collapsed and filtered. Productive Simpson clonality was computed per sample as the square root of Simpson's diversity index over productive rearrangements. TCRdb's version of the immuneACCESS table is confined to in-frame rearrangements and falls short of the full clone set. An unresolved V gene accounts for under half of the shortfall where checked; the remainder is of unknown origin. The V and J calls and the clone size are those of that table, but D and trimming were determined from the DNA. Recorded for this sample are approximately 210,000 clones; roughly 76% of them occurred a single time. The ten largest account for approximately 5.3% of the sample.

Each collaborating institution followed its own protocols to collect whole blood in K2EDTA tubes. For TCRbeta analysis, collaborators shipped samples in one of three forms: frozen whole blood, isolated PBMCs, or DNA extracted from either of those sample types. As regards this clone: The antigen this receptor binds is unknown. No clone much larger than this one lies a single base away; base qualities are absent.

Sample: peripheral blood. This clonotype originated in a human donor in a cohort sampled during active COVID-19. The rearranged chain carries TRBV6-2 or TRBV6-3 and TRBJ2-7, with no confidently assigned D gene. The CDR3 is CASSYSRGATRWEQYF. The sequence in DNA is TGTGCCAGCAGTTACTCGAGAGGCGCCACCCGTTGGGAGCAGTACTTC.